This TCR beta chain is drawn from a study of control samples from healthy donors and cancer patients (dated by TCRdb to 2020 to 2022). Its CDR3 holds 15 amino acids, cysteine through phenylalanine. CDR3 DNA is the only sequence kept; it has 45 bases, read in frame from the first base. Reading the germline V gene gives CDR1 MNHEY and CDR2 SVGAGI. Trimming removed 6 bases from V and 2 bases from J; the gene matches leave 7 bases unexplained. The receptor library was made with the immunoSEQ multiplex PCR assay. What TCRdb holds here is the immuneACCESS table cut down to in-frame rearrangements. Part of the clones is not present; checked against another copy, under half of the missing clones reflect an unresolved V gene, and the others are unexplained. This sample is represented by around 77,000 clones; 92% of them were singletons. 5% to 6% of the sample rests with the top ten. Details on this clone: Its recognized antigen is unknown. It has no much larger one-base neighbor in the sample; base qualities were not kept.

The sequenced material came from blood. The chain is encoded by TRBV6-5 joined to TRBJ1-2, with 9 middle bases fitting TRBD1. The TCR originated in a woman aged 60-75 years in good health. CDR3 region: CASSRQTGGNYGYTF. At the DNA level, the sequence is TGTGCCAGCAGCCGACAGACAGGGGGAAACTATGGCTACACCTTC.